This T cell receptor beta chain appears in the sequencing data of a study of cytomegalovirus exposure and HLA in healthy donors (dated by TCRdb to the late 2010s). Notes on the research overall: An earlier analysis of some 620 of the donors reported about 280 Gb of sequence data and 95 million to 140 million unique TCR beta sequences obtained from about 179 million T cells. An early release that covered roughly 600 HLA-typed donors contained approximately 320 gigabases of sequencing data and roughly 84 million unique TCR sequences. Of the approximately 370 genotyped donors, 75% to 85% were placed in the genetic ancestry cluster associated with self-reported Caucasian donors. The study aimed to test whether cataloging public T cell receptors could reveal signatures of past pathogen exposure. The T cell repertoires of several hundred subjects were profiled by immunosequencing and related to cytomegalovirus serostatus. Along with the roughly 700-subject first cohort, a separate validation cohort of around 110 different subjects was used. To predict cytomegalovirus infection status, the study brought together high-throughput TCR immunosequencing, statistical association of individual TCRs with disease status, and machine learning. A later analysis re-examined previously published TCR beta repertoires from several hundred donors and added high-resolution HLA genotyping to investigate patterns of TCR occurrence. The later analysis used no new phenotypic data to find candidate immune exposures, relying instead on TCR beta sequences and their occurrence across donors. To decide whether each TCR beta V gene segment behaved as functional or pseudogenic, an earlier analysis of fewer than 750 of the donors relied on high-throughput TCR beta sequencing. Donor age, sex, ethnicity and CMV serostatus were collected together with the repertoire data. A later genetic analysis took genome-wide SNP genotypes for about 60% of the roughly 670 donors and used that subset as a discovery cohort. All discovery cohort repertoires had been generated on a single sequencing platform. Both class I and class II loci were covered by HLA typing, at four-digit resolution. The number of donors typed differed by locus, with 629-630 for A, B, C, DRB1 and DQB1, about 500 for DQA1, 606 for DPA1, and under 490 for DPB1. Four or five DR-DQ haplotypes were treated as single units for association and clustering because of strong linkage in the cohort. On average, 235,054 unique TCR beta nucleotide sequences were sequenced per donor among a few hundred genotyped donors of the cohort, with around 19% of those sequences being non-productive. Paper-wide results and their limitations: In a later analysis, the rate of TCR association differed among HLA loci, with DRB1 alleles having the most associated TCRs and HLA-C alleles having the fewest. Because the 87-base-pair reads could not distinguish some IMGT-functional V segments, including TRBV6-2 and TRBV6-3, those segments were excluded. A later analysis found that most CMV-associated TCR beta chains appeared HLA-restricted, with HLA associations seemingly driven largely by CMV exposure. Because HLA typing was missing for some donors at each locus, association tests included only the typed subset. In a later genetic analysis, fewer N-insertions in productive TCRs were reported among donors in an Asian-associated ancestry cluster than the 666-donor mean. Three of the identified cytomegalovirus-associated TCR beta chains were confirmed in vitro to be specific for cytomegalovirus antigens. The only immune exposure information available for the cohort was CMV serostatus. This cohort had only TCR beta chains sequenced, and the lack of alpha or paired-chain data limited which features could be detected. A further reported finding was that TCR beta sequences accurately predicted the HLA-A and HLA-B alleles for most subjects in the first cohort. Because counts were too low, roughly 18 rarely observed V segments, including chromosome 9 orphons, were left out of the earlier analysis of over 550 of the donors. Roughly uniform sequencing depth across donors was assumed in presence/absence analyses, although this assumption may not hold. A cluster of highly shared sequence variants was judged likely to be a technical artifact of the sequencing pipeline. While some public TCRs were present in many individuals, most TCR sequences turned up only very rarely across donors. Strong co-occurrence of HLA alleles, especially DR and DQ, made assigning TCR associations to individual alleles difficult. The study gave a list of under 200 TCR beta chains associated with cytomegalovirus. V-gene and J-gene trimming of TCR beta chains was associated with a missense DCLRE1C variant in a later genetic analysis, and the association was replicated in an independent cohort. According to the authors, the approach could potentially be generalized to other disease states and immunological phenotypes. In a later analysis, 16,951 TCR beta sequences were associated with specific HLA alleles at a false discovery rate of 0.05. A later analysis found that HLA-associated TCR beta chains were more clonally expanded and had lower generation probabilities than equally common non-associated chains. The classifier was reported to diagnose cytomegalovirus status with high specificity and sensitivity in both the original and validation cohorts. Broadly in line with IMGT annotations, most TCR beta V segments showed up in productive rearrangements about 87% or about 30% of the time in an earlier analysis of a few hundred of the donors. According to a later analysis, parvovirus B19, influenza, CMV and Epstein-Barr virus appeared linked to several top co-occurrence clusters. Correlated functional status among segregating V segments might reflect linkage disequilibrium, but an unknown experimental factor could not be ruled out.

This clone was seen a few times. It lacks a known antigen. No clone much larger than this one lies a single base away; base qualities are absent. The germline V gene specifies MNHEY as CDR1 and SVGAGI as CDR2. The CDR3, cysteine through phenylalanine, is 13 amino acids long. Here the CDR3 DNA is all that survives: 39 bases in frame from base 1. Trimming at the junction amounts to 7 bases on V and 4 bases on J, and the germline ends lie 12 bases apart. Library construction relied on the immunoSEQ multiplex PCR assay. A mixture of 60 forward primers for TCR Vbeta segments and 13 reverse primers for TCR Jbeta segments was used in the multiplex PCR. The CDR3 region of rearranged TCR beta genes was amplified from genomic DNA with a multiplex PCR assay. Amplified TCR beta libraries were sequenced as 87-base-pair reads on the Illumina HiSeq System. Per the authors' processing: A later analysis tallied approximately 87 million unique TCR beta chains across the roughly 610 repertoires, and approximately 11 million of those chains were shared by two or more donors. To remove PCR and sequencing errors, raw reads were error-corrected and collapsed into unique sequences using a nearest-neighbor algorithm that merged closely related sequences. V, D and J gene segments were assigned by aligning CDR3 sequences to IMGT reference sequences. For a sequence to be retained, a match of at least six nucleotides to both a V gene segment and a J gene segment was required. Rearrangements were called productive when the CDR3 lacked stop codons and stayed in frame with V and J; all others were non-productive. CDR3 was defined by IMGT convention, running from the second conserved V-encoded cysteine to the conserved J-encoded phenylalanine. Sequences without an unambiguous match to a single V gene segment were excluded from the earlier analysis of about 640 of the donors. In an earlier analysis of 587 of the donors, V segments were called functional above 56.7% productive rearrangements and were called segregating when the between-donor standard deviation exceeded 5%. A statistical classification framework was developed to diagnose cytomegalovirus status using the catalog of TCR beta chain sequences. V and J gene assignment, in a later analysis, came from comparing TCR nucleotide sequences with IMGT/GENE-DB human TR gene sequences. The TCRdist pipeline was used in a later analysis to assign CDR3 sequences and most-parsimonious VDJ recombination scenarios. In a later analysis, every TCR beta chain was defined by the combination of its CDR3 amino acid sequence and its V-gene family, and reads without a unique V-gene family were dropped. A later analysis removed several hundred highly shared, low-generation-probability nucleotide sequences to deal with suspected cross-contamination and a sequencing artifact. In a later analysis, a clonal expansion index for each public chain was calculated from normalized within-repertoire ranks of inferred template counts. In a later analysis, generation probabilities were computed with a VDJ recombination model fitted to out-of-frame rearrangements, and the resulting probabilities were checked against IGoR. A later analysis scored TCR-TCR, TCR-HLA and TCR-CMV co-occurrence with hypergeometric tests, applying a repertoire-size bias correction to TCR pairs. A later analysis estimated false discovery rates by permuting HLA or CMV assignments 20 times. In a later analysis, co-occurring TCRs were grouped using DBSCAN, and TCRdist sequence similarity was added for clustering within HLA-allele-positive subsets. Repertoires with fewer than 30,000 or more than 120,000 public chains, plus five repertoires with anomalous nucleotide sharing, were excluded from co-occurrence clustering. TCRdb mirrors the immuneACCESS table, restricted to in-frame sequences. Some clones are absent from its copies; in checked studies, under half trace to an unresolved V gene, and the reason for the others is unknown. The DNA was the basis for D and trimming; V, J and clone size are from that table. This sample comprises 120,000 or so clones, about two thirds of them detected only once. Clones ranked in the top ten supply just under 8.5% of the sample.

The cohort comprised several hundred healthy bone marrow donors. Cohort members were all nominally healthy when sampled, although unrecorded immune exposures were likely present. The donor tested CMV seropositive, placing the donor among the roughly 300 seropositive members of the cohort. A peripheral blood sample was collected from each donor, and TCR beta sequencing was performed on peripheral blood mononuclear cells. The Qiagen DNeasy Blood Extraction Kit was used to extract genomic DNA from the blood cell samples. This clonotype was obtained from a middle-aged woman in good health and CMV-seropositive. The sample taken for sequencing was PBMCs. The chain uses TRBV6-5 and TRBJ2-3; there is no confident call for the D gene. The DNA sequence reads TGTGCCAGCAAACTCCAAGGAGCAGATACGCAGTATTTT. Translated, this gives CASKLQGADTQYF.